The present entry profiles one TCR beta chain with its context. Antigen unknown. Sequencing was performed with immunoSEQ multiplex PCR; in TCRdb, only in-frame clones are kept and a portion is missing. The sample records about 170,000 clones, roughly 85% being singletons. This CDR3 is built from 13 residues. From germline, CDR1 is MNHEY and CDR2 SVGAGI. V gave up 2 bases and J gave up 2 bases, with 7 bases separating them. This specimen comes from a study of T cell responses to AZD1222 COVID-19 vaccine. Study-level results: The study reported that nearly half of spike-specific TCRs target unmutated variant regions. Of the AZD1222 recipients, only 5 or 6 were seropositive at baseline.

The specimen comprised peripheral blood, sampled 28 days after the second AZD1222 dose. The receptor comes from an adult who received the AZD1222 COVID-19 vaccine. The chain uses TRBV6-5 and TRBJ2-7, with D maybe TRBD2 (5 bases). The CDR3 DNA sequence: TGTGCCAGCAGTTACAAGCGGACCTACGAGCAGTACTTC. It yields the protein CASSYKRTYEQYF.